A selection of T cell receptor beta chains follows, all from one sample in a study of blood T cell repertoires in COVID-19. Clones were read by immunoSEQ multiplex PCR, and TCRdb kept only the in-frame ones, dropping some. There are 250,000 to 350,000 clones in the sample; about 89% occur only once, and approximately 12% lies in the top ten. The sample comprised peripheral blood. The receptor source for this set is a woman aged 55 to 70 with acute or convalescent COVID-19. The CDR3 runs from the conserved cysteine through the conserved F or W. A D gene is named only where the DNA matches it firmly.

CDR3 protein: CASGGRDNQPQHF
CDR3 DNA: TGTGCCAGTGGGGGCAGGGACAATCAGCCCCAGCATTTT
D gene: .
J gene: TRBJ1-5
V gene: TRBV2

CDR3 protein: CASSSSGGGHNEQFF
CDR3 DNA: TGTGCCAGCAGTTCTAGCGGCGGCGGGCACAATGAGCAGTTCTTC
D gene: TRBD2
J gene: TRBJ2-1
V gene: TRBV28

CDR3 protein: CATSDRGNTGELFF
CDR3 DNA: TGTGCCACCAGCGACAGGGGGAACACCGGGGAGCTGTTTTTT
D gene: TRBD1
J gene: TRBJ2-2
V gene: TRBV24-1

CDR3 protein: CSGQAPGTDTQYF
CDR3 DNA: TGCAGCGGACAGGCCCCGGGCACAGATACGCAGTATTTT
D gene: .
J gene: TRBJ2-3
V gene: TRBV29-1

CDR3 protein: CAIAVGGDEKLFF
CDR3 DNA: TGTGCCATCGCAGTAGGCGGGGATGAAAAACTGTTTTTT
D gene: .
J gene: TRBJ1-4
V gene: TRBV10-3

CDR3 protein: CASSQSAGGGRETQYF
CDR3 DNA: TGTGCCAGCAGCCAATCCGCCGGGGGGGGCCGTGAGACCCAGTACTTC
D gene: TRBD2
J gene: TRBJ2-5
V gene: TRBV3-1/TRBV3-2

CDR3 protein: CASSYSTTGGGYTF
CDR3 DNA: TGTGCCAGCAGTTACTCGACGACAGGCGGTGGCTACACCTTC
D gene: .
J gene: TRBJ1-2
V gene: TRBV6-6

CDR3 protein: CATQDRVNTGELFF
CDR3 DNA: TGTGCCACCCAGGACAGGGTTAACACCGGGGAGCTGTTTTTT
D gene: TRBD1
J gene: TRBJ2-2
V gene: TRBV24-1

CDR3 protein: CASSLASGGINEQFF
CDR3 DNA: TGCGCCAGCAGCTTGGCTAGCGGGGGAATAAATGAGCAGTTCTTC
D gene: TRBD2
J gene: TRBJ2-1
V gene: TRBV5-1

CDR3 protein: CASSQGQGYGYTF
CDR3 DNA: TGCGCCAGCAGCCAAGGACAGGGTTATGGCTACACCTTC
D gene: TRBD1
J gene: TRBJ1-2
V gene: TRBV4-3

CDR3 protein: CASSLGPLSPLHF
CDR3 DNA: TGTGCCAGCAGCTTAGGGCCCCTTTCACCCCTCCACTTT
D gene: .
J gene: TRBJ1-6
V gene: TRBV7-3

CDR3 protein: CSVDSGITGNTIYF
CDR3 DNA: TGCAGCGTTGATTCGGGGATTACTGGAAACACCATATATTTT
D gene: .
J gene: TRBJ1-3
V gene: TRBV29-1

CDR3 protein: CASSANRGEQYF
CDR3 DNA: TGCGCCAGCAGCGCAAACAGGGGCGAGCAGTACTTC
D gene: TRBD1
J gene: TRBJ2-7
V gene: TRBV5-1

CDR3 protein: CASSFRLTYEQYF
CDR3 DNA: TGTGCCAGCAGTTTCCGCCTAACCTACGAGCAGTACTTC
D gene: .
J gene: TRBJ2-7
V gene: TRBV28

CDR3 protein: CASSVDQGQPQHF
CDR3 DNA: TGTGCCAGCAGCGTAGACCAGGGGCAGCCCCAGCATTTT
D gene: .
J gene: TRBJ1-5
V gene: TRBV9

CDR3 protein: CASNQGGYDNQPQHF
CDR3 DNA: TGTGCCAGCAACCAAGGAGGTTATGACAATCAGCCCCAGCATTTT
D gene: .
J gene: TRBJ1-5
V gene: TRBV28

CDR3 protein: CASSPSSGLTAYEQYF
CDR3 DNA: TGCGCCAGCAGTCCTAGCTCCGGGTTAACCGCCTACGAGCAGTACTTC
D gene: .
J gene: TRBJ2-7
V gene: TRBV23-1

CDR3 protein: CASSTPLAGADTQYF
CDR3 DNA: TGTGCCAGCAGCACCCCTTTAGCGGGCGCAGATACGCAGTATTTT
D gene: TRBD2
J gene: TRBJ2-3
V gene: TRBV11-2

CDR3 protein: CASSPGTDRNEQFF
CDR3 DNA: TGTGCCAGCTCACCAGGGACAGACAGGAATGAGCAGTTCTTC
D gene: TRBD1
J gene: TRBJ2-1
V gene: TRBV18

CDR3 protein: CASSMWMGQGNQPQHF
CDR3 DNA: TGTGCCAGTAGTATGTGGATGGGACAGGGGAATCAGCCCCAGCATTTT
D gene: TRBD1
J gene: TRBJ1-5
V gene: TRBV19

CDR3 protein: CASSPGGSNQPQHF
CDR3 DNA: TGTGCCAGCTCCCCGGGGGGTAGCAATCAGCCCCAGCATTTT
D gene: .
J gene: TRBJ1-5
V gene: TRBV18

CDR3 protein: CASSPQGMVTEAFF
CDR3 DNA: TGTGCCAGCAGCCCCCAGGGTATGGTCACTGAAGCTTTCTTT
D gene: .
J gene: TRBJ1-1
V gene: TRBV9

CDR3 protein: CASSPLLASGELFF
CDR3 DNA: TGTGCCAGCAGCCCCCTACTAGCGTCCGGGGAGCTGTTTTTT
D gene: TRBD2
J gene: TRBJ2-2
V gene: TRBV14

CDR3 protein: CASSPRGLARGTGELFF
CDR3 DNA: TGTGCCAGCTCTCCTAGGGGACTAGCGAGAGGCACCGGGGAGCTGTTTTTT
D gene: TRBD2
J gene: TRBJ2-2
V gene: TRBV2

CDR3 protein: CASTSPDRGDYGYTF
CDR3 DNA: TGTGCCAGCACCTCCCCCGACAGGGGGGACTATGGCTACACCTTC
D gene: TRBD1
J gene: TRBJ1-2
V gene: TRBV11-2

CDR3 protein: CASSLRVSGFSGNTIYF
CDR3 DNA: TGTGCCAGCAGCCTCAGGGTCTCGGGCTTCTCTGGAAACACCATATATTTT
D gene: .
J gene: TRBJ1-3
V gene: TRBV5-6

CDR3 protein: CASSRGLNSNQPQHF
CDR3 DNA: TGTGCCAGCAGTCGCGGACTCAATAGCAATCAGCCCCAGCATTTT
D gene: .
J gene: TRBJ1-5
V gene: TRBV6-2/TRBV6-3

CDR3 protein: CASSSGLAGGQETQYF
CDR3 DNA: TGTGCCAGCAGTTCCGGACTAGCGGGGGGCCAAGAGACCCAGTACTTC
D gene: TRBD2
J gene: TRBJ2-5
V gene: TRBV6-9

CDR3 protein: CASSVYDRPNTGELFF
CDR3 DNA: TGTGCCAGCAGCGTATATGACAGACCGAACACCGGGGAGCTGTTTTTT
D gene: .
J gene: TRBJ2-2
V gene: TRBV9